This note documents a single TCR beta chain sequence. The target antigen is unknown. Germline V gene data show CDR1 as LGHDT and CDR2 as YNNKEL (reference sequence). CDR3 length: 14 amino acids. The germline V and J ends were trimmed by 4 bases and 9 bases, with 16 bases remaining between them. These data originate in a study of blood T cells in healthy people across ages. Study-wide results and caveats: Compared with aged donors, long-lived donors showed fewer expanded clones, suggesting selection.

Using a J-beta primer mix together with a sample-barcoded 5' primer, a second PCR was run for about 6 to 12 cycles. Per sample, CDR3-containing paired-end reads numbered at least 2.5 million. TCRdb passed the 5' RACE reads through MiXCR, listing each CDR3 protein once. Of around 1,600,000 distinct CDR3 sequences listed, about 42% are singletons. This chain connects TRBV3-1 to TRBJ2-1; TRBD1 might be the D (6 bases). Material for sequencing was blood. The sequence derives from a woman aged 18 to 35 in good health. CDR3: CASSLPARGSEQFF. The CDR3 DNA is TGTGCCAGCAGCCTTCCAGCAAGGGGGAGTGAGCAGTTCTTC.